The rows below give T cell receptor beta chains drawn from one sample of a study of T-cell memory formation after mild COVID-19. TCRdb called the 5' RACE reads again in MiXCR, with one record for every CDR3 protein. Counted here are around 320,000 distinct CDR3 sequences, around 27% occurring once; the ten biggest clones make up about 13%. Sequencing input: PBMCs or a T cell subset sorted from them (not recorded which). The receptors were gathered from an adult woman who had mild COVID-19 (a few samples of this study predate the infection). Cell type and time point are not known. Each CDR3 is given with its conserved first and last residue. Each record gives: clone size, D gene, V gene, J gene, CDR3 protein, CDR3 DNA. A D gene is named only where the DNA matches it firmly. A clone size is listed for some rows: how often the clone was seen (once, few, many), or a class if it is expanded.

NA	NA	TRBV6-5	TRBJ1-1	CASSPRDEDPFTEAFF	TGTGCCAGCAGTCCGAGGGACGAAGATCCATTCACTGAAGCTTTCTTT
NA	NA	TRBV20-1	TRBJ2-1	CSASGVAQFF	TGCAGTGCTTCAGGGGTAGCGCAGTTCTTC
few	NA	TRBV5-1	TRBJ1-1	CASSQIDNTEAFF	TGCGCCAGCAGTCAAATCGACAACACTGAAGCTTTCTTT
NA	NA	TRBV10-3	TRBJ2-7	CAISATGGHEQYF	TGTGCCATCAGTGCGACTGGCGGTCACGAGCAGTACTTC
NA	NA	TRBV6-5	TRBJ1-4	CASSPGRINEKLFF	TGTGCCAGCAGTCCTGGACGGATTAATGAAAAACTGTTTTTT
few	NA	TRBV19	TRBJ1-2	CASSIGSRINYGYTF	TGTGCCAGTAGTATAGGCTCCAGGATCAACTATGGCTACACCTTC
few	TRBD1	TRBV6-5	TRBJ2-7	CASSPQTGGYEQYF	TGTGCCAGCAGTCCCCAGACAGGGGGGTACGAGCAGTACTTC
NA	NA	TRBV12-3/TRBV12-4	TRBJ2-7	CASSLRTVYEQYF	TGTGCCAGCAGTTTAAGGACAGTCTACGAGCAGTACTTC
NA	TRBD1	TRBV5-1	TRBJ2-7	CASSRVGTADYADYEQYF	TGCGCCAGCAGCCGGGTGGGGACAGCTGACTACGCCGACTACGAGCAGTACTTC
many	NA	TRBV7-2	TRBJ2-7	CASSSISYEQYF	TGTGCCAGCAGCTCGATCTCCTACGAGCAGTACTTC
once	NA	TRBV24-1	TRBJ2-3	CATSDRRGTGTSVNRDTQYF	TGTGCCACCAGTGATCGCCGAGGGACAGGGACTAGCGTGAATAGAGATACGCAGTATTTT
NA	NA	TRBV4-1	TRBJ1-1	CASSDVSGGLVSTEAFF	TGCGCCAGCAGCGACGTATCTGGGGGTTTAGTCAGCACTGAAGCTTTCTTT
few	NA	TRBV5-1	TRBJ2-1	CASSSLAVNEQFF	TGCGCCAGCAGCTCCTTAGCCGTCAATGAGCAGTTCTTC
NA	TRBD1	TRBV4-1	TRBJ1-5	CASSQETGNQPQHF	TGCGCCAGCAGCCAAGAGACAGGGAATCAGCCCCAGCATTTT
few	NA	TRBV4-3	TRBJ2-3	CASSLSANTDTQYF	TGCGCCAGCAGCCTTTCGGCCAACACAGATACGCAGTATTTT
few	TRBD2	TRBV29-1	TRBJ2-1	CSAPRTSAYNEQFF	TGCAGCGCTCCCAGGACTAGCGCATACAATGAGCAGTTCTTC
NA	TRBD1	TRBV30	TRBJ2-7	CAWSVGTGKADEQYF	TGTGCCTGGAGTGTAGGGACAGGGAAGGCGGACGAGCAGTACTTC
few	TRBD1	TRBV6-2/TRBV6-3	TRBJ1-2	CASSLDRGNYGYTF	TGTGCCAGCAGCTTGGACAGGGGAAACTATGGCTACACCTTC
NA	NA	TRBV24-1	TRBJ2-6	CATSDPGANVLTF	TGTGCCACCAGTGACCCTGGGGCCAACGTCCTGACTTTC
NA	TRBD1	TRBV12-3/TRBV12-4	TRBJ2-1	CASSTRGQDNEQFF	TGTGCCAGCAGTACGCGAGGACAGGACAATGAGCAGTTCTTC
NA	NA	TRBV10-3	TRBJ2-1	CAIQKEGHEQFF	TGTGCCATCCAGAAGGAGGGGCATGAGCAGTTCTTC
NA	NA	TRBV3-1	TRBJ2-1	CASSPRHRGNEQFF	TGTGCCAGCAGCCCCCGGCACAGAGGGAATGAGCAGTTCTTC
NA	NA	TRBV7-9	TRBJ1-1	CASSLPIAGVTEAFF	TGTGCCAGCAGCTTACCGATAGCAGGAGTCACTGAAGCTTTCTTT
NA	TRBD1	TRBV29-1	TRBJ2-1	CSGTGYGEQFF	TGCAGCGGGACAGGGTACGGTGAGCAGTTCTTC
NA	TRBD1	TRBV5-1	TRBJ1-4	CASSSRQGAYEKLFF	TGCGCCAGCAGCTCCCGACAGGGGGCATATGAAAAACTGTTTTTT
NA	TRBD1	TRBV24-1	TRBJ1-2	CATSGKTGVYYGYTF	TGTGCCACCAGTGGGAAGACAGGGGTATACTATGGCTACACCTTC
NA	TRBD1	TRBV12-3/TRBV12-4	TRBJ2-7	CASSMDRGYEQYF	TGTGCCAGCAGTATGGACAGGGGATACGAGCAGTACTTC
NA	TRBD1	TRBV18	TRBJ1-6	CASSPTGTGADSPLHF	TGTGCCAGCTCACCAACAGGGACAGGGGCAGACTCACCCCTCCACTTT
NA	NA	TRBV18	TRBJ2-1	CASSPPFGTNTYYNEQFF	TGTGCCAGCTCACCACCGTTCGGCACGAACACTTATTACAATGAGCAGTTCTTC
NA	NA	TRBV7-2	TRBJ2-1	CASSFRSSYNEQFF	TGTGCCAGCAGCTTCCGGAGCTCCTACAATGAGCAGTTCTTC
few	NA	TRBV15	TRBJ2-7	CATSRGGGGSYEQYF	TGTGCCACCAGCAGAGGAGGTGGGGGTTCCTACGAGCAGTACTTC
few	NA	TRBV29-1	TRBJ2-1	CSVRVNEQFF	TGCAGCGTTCGGGTCAATGAGCAGTTCTTC
once	TRBD1	TRBV6-5	TRBJ2-1	CASSTRDREVNEQFF	TGTGCCAGCAGTACACGGGACAGGGAAGTCAATGAGCAGTTCTTC
few	TRBD1	TRBV2	TRBJ2-3	CASRSDLRGRPDTQYF	TGTGCCAGCAGGTCCGACCTCAGGGGGCGGCCAGATACGCAGTATTTT
few	TRBD1	TRBV5-1	TRBJ1-1	CASSYEDRGRGNTEAFF	TGCGCCAGCAGCTACGAGGACAGGGGGCGCGGGAACACTGAAGCTTTCTTT
NA	NA	TRBV11-2	TRBJ1-2	CASSLGFIRGYGYTF	TGTGCCAGCAGCTTAGGTTTCATCAGGGGCTATGGCTACACCTTC
NA	NA	TRBV10-3	TRBJ1-2	CAISESAGAYTF	TGTGCCATCAGTGAGTCGGCGGGAGCCTACACCTTC
few	NA	TRBV20-1	TRBJ1-2	CSAKRTAGYTF	TGCAGTGCTAAACGGACAGCCGGCTACACCTTC
NA	NA	TRBV9	TRBJ1-4	CASSPTGAEKLFF	TGTGCCAGCAGCCCTACCGGGGCTGAAAAACTGTTTTTT
NA	TRBD1	TRBV9	TRBJ2-2	CASSLPGQPHTGELFF	TGTGCCAGCAGCCTCCCGGGACAGCCTCACACCGGGGAGCTGTTTTTT
NA	TRBD1	TRBV7-8	TRBJ1-5	CASSLAMGQGQPQHF	TGTGCCAGCAGCTTAGCGATGGGACAGGGTCAGCCCCAGCATTTT
NA	NA	TRBV12-3/TRBV12-4	TRBJ1-1	CASSLSLREAFF	TGTGCCAGCAGTCTCTCACTACGGGAAGCTTTCTTT
NA	TRBD1	TRBV7-9	TRBJ2-2	CASSPVTGTGLTGELFF	TGTGCCAGCAGCCCCGTAACCGGGACAGGGCTCACCGGGGAGCTGTTTTTT
few	NA	TRBV24-1	TRBJ2-3	CATSDAQERPTDTQYF	TGTGCCACCAGTGATGCACAGGAGAGGCCCACAGATACGCAGTATTTT
NA	TRBD1	TRBV29-1	TRBJ2-1	CSVVRAQGVDEQFF	TGCAGCGTGGTCCGGGCACAGGGGGTCGATGAGCAGTTCTTC
few	TRBD1	TRBV7-6	TRBJ2-3	CASSYTGGTDTQYF	TGTGCCAGCAGCTATACAGGGGGCACAGATACGCAGTATTTT
NA	NA	TRBV5-1	TRBJ2-4	CASSYAGPAAKNIQYF	TGCGCCAGCAGCTACGCGGGTCCGGCAGCCAAAAACATTCAGTACTTC